This TCR beta chain was sequenced for a study of cytomegalovirus exposure and HLA in healthy donors. Whole-study context: Of the donors genotyped, 300 to 500 in all, about 82% fell in the Caucasian-associated ancestry cluster.

Notes on the study in general: Sequencing likely caused a cluster of highly shared sequence variants. Among immune exposure information, only CMV serostatus was available. Some V segments (TRBV6-2 and TRBV6-3 among them) were excluded as indistinguishable.

The V gene's germline CDR1 is SGHRS and CDR2 YFSETQ. The CDR3 runs to 14 residues. J lost 5 bases, V lost 0 bases, and 4 bases had no gene match. 60 Vbeta and 13 Jbeta primers were used in PCR. The data were produced by immunoSEQ multiplex PCR, yet TCRdb's version contains in-frame clones alone and is incomplete. The sample consists of around 75,000 clones, approximately 78% of them appearing once. Concerning this clone: Its cognate antigen is unknown.

The TCR originated in a man aged 35-49 years in good health and CMV-seronegative. Specimen: PBMCs. The rearrangement joins TRBV5-1 to TRBJ2-7, with 8 positions matching TRBD1. The CDR3 DNA sequence: TGCGCCAGCAGCTTGGGACAGGGGATTAACGAGCAGTACTTC. Translation gives CASSLGQGINEQYF.